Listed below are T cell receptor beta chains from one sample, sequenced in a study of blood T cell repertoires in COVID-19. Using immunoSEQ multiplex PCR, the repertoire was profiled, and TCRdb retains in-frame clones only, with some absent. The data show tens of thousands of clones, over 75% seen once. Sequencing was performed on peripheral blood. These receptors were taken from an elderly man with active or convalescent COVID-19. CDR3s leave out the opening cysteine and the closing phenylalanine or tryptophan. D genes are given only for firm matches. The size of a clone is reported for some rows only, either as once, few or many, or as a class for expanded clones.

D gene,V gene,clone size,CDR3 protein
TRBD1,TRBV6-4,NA,ASSARSGGWTEAF
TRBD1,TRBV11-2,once,ASSLQGANTEAF
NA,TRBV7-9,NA,ASSALGGLTEKLF
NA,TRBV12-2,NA,ASRLQRGSSYNSPLH
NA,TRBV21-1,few,ASSKRRGRNQPQH
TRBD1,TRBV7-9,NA,ASSSTGGATYEQY
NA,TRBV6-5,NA,ASSLENSGNTIY
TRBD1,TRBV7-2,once,ASSLTATGGFYNEQF
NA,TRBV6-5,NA,ASSYQGNYGYT
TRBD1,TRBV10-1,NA,ASSKGQGVYTEAF
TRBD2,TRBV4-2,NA,ASSQDSGRAGETQY
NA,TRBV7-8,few,ASSKPRSPGGHETQY
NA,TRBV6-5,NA,ASSYGTRRSYEQY
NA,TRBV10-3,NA,AISEFGGTSGANVLT
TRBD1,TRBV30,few,ALYLGKGGTNYGYT
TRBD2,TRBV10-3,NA,AISLEAGGPFEQF